This is a list of T cell receptor beta chains from one sample in a study of T cell repertoires in aging, cancer and after chemotherapy. TCRdb ran MiXCR on the multiplex PCR reads and lists one entry per CDR3 protein. The profile shows about 13,000 distinct CDR3 sequences, around 30% of them singletons. The sample consisted of blood. The receptors derive from a human donor with a blood cancer. Each CDR3 is given with its conserved first and last residue. Fields, in order: clone size, D gene, V gene, J gene, CDR3 DNA, CDR3 protein. A D gene is named only where the DNA matches it firmly. Size is stated for part of the rows, as once, few or many counts, or as a class when the clone is expanded.

>few|.|TRBV11-2|TRBJ2-7
TGTGCCAGCAGCAAGAGCGGTTTGACTACAGGGCGGTTC
CASSKSGLTTGRF
>medium-sized|TRBD1|TRBV19|TRBJ2-2
TGTGCCAGTGGGGACAGCAACACCGGGGAGCTGTTTTTT
CASGDSNTGELFF
>few|.|TRBV5-6|TRBJ2-3
TGTGCCAGCAGCTTGGCTCTCTCAACCGGGACCCCCCCAGCAGATACGCAGTATTTT
CASSLALSTGTPPADTQYF
>medium-sized|.|TRBV6-5|TRBJ2-3
TGTGCCAGCAGTTACGGGGATTTCCCAGATACGCAGTATTTT
CASSYGDFPDTQYF
>few|TRBD1|TRBV7-2|TRBJ2-3
TGTGCCAGCAGCTTAACGCCGGGACAGGGGTCAGATACGCAGTATTTT
CASSLTPGQGSDTQYF
>.|.|TRBV5-1|TRBJ2-5
TGCGCCAGCAGCTTGGCCCCGTCAGGAACCCAAGAGACCCAGTACTTC
CASSLAPSGTQETQYF
>many|TRBD2|TRBV5-1|TRBJ2-1
TGCGCCAGCAGCCGCGGGAGGAGCGTGTATGAGCAGTTCTTC
CASSRGRSVYEQFF
>medium-sized|.|TRBV27|TRBJ2-1
TGTGCCAGCAGCAACCTCGGCAGACCCTCTGACGGACGGTTCTTC
CASSNLGRPSDGRFF
>.|.|TRBV5-6|TRBJ1-1
TGTGCCAGCAGCTTGGACGCTACAGGGTTTAGGGGGAACACTGAAGCTTTCTTT
CASSLDATGFRGNTEAFF
>.|.|TRBV20-1|TRBJ2-7
TGCAGTGCTGGTTACCCCGGGACTTTCCTCGGGGAGCAGTACTTC
CSAGYPGTFLGEQYF